These T cell receptor beta chains were read from a single sample in a study of blood T cell repertoires in COVID-19. Only in-frame clones appear in the TCRdb table, and some are missing; sequencing was by immunoSEQ multiplex PCR. Altogether fewer than 250,000 clones are present, 89% being singletons, with the ten largest covering approximately 7.6%. The specimen was PBMCs or T cells enriched from blood (not recorded which). The source is a woman aged 18-30 years who had recovered from COVID-19. Each CDR3 is given with its conserved first and last residue. D genes are given only for firm matches. Clone size, where shown, is once, few, many, or a class for clones that have expanded.

v_call: TRBV5-1; j_call: TRBJ1-3; d_call: TRBD1; clone_size: NA; cdr3_nt: TGCGCCAGCAGCTTGGAGGGACAGGGGGGAACTGGAAACACCATATATTTT; cdr3_aa: CASSLEGQGGTGNTIYF
v_call: TRBV4-1; j_call: TRBJ2-7; d_call: NA; clone_size: NA; cdr3_nt: TGCGCCAGCAGCCAATCAGGATACGAGCAGTACTTC; cdr3_aa: CASSQSGYEQYF
v_call: TRBV3-1/TRBV3-2; j_call: TRBJ2-7; d_call: NA; clone_size: NA; cdr3_nt: TGTGCCAGCAGCCCCGTCTTGACAGGATCCTACGAGCAGTACTTC; cdr3_aa: CASSPVLTGSYEQYF
v_call: TRBV29-1; j_call: TRBJ1-3; d_call: NA; clone_size: NA; cdr3_nt: TGCAGCGCCCATGAAAGGGGAGGGCGTCTAGGAGGAAACACCATATATTTT; cdr3_aa: CSAHERGGRLGGNTIYF
v_call: TRBV29-1; j_call: TRBJ1-1; d_call: NA; clone_size: NA; cdr3_nt: TGCAGCGTTGAACTAATTGGGGGGTTTTTCTCTGAAGCTTTCTTT; cdr3_aa: CSVELIGGFFSEAFF
v_call: TRBV18; j_call: TRBJ1-1; d_call: NA; clone_size: many; cdr3_nt: TGTGCCAGCTCACCACAGGGGGACACTGAAGCTTTCTTT; cdr3_aa: CASSPQGDTEAFF
v_call: TRBV6-1; j_call: TRBJ1-4; d_call: NA; clone_size: NA; cdr3_nt: TGTGCCAGCAGTGAACCGATCAGGAATGAAAAACTGTTTTTT; cdr3_aa: CASSEPIRNEKLFF
v_call: TRBV4-2; j_call: TRBJ2-3; d_call: NA; clone_size: NA; cdr3_nt: TGTGCCAGCAAAGGGGCCAGGGGCACAGATACGCAGTATTTT; cdr3_aa: CASKGARGTDTQYF
v_call: TRBV11-3; j_call: TRBJ1-5; d_call: TRBD1; clone_size: NA; cdr3_nt: TGTGCCAGCAGCTTAGGATCAGGGGGGAGACATCAGCCCCAGCATTTT; cdr3_aa: CASSLGSGGRHQPQHF
v_call: TRBV7-2; j_call: TRBJ2-2; d_call: TRBD2; clone_size: NA; cdr3_nt: TGTGCCAGCAGCTTAAGGACTAGCGGGGGGCTGCGGGAGCTGTTTTTT; cdr3_aa: CASSLRTSGGLRELFF
v_call: TRBV28; j_call: TRBJ2-6; d_call: NA; clone_size: NA; cdr3_nt: TGTGCCAGCAGTGCCACCCCCGGTAGCTCTGGGGCCAACGTCCTGACTTTC; cdr3_aa: CASSATPGSSGANVLTF